These T cell receptor beta chains were read from a single sample in a study of blood T cell repertoires in COVID-19. TCRdb keeps only in-frame clones here, not all; method: immunoSEQ multiplex PCR. This table holds 200,000 to 300,000 clones, roughly 86% found once. Sequenced sample: PBMCs or T cells enriched from blood (not recorded which). All receptors derive from a woman in her 30s with acute COVID-19. CDR3s include the opening cysteine and the closing phenylalanine or tryptophan. The order of the fields is clone size, J gene, V gene, D gene, CDR3 DNA, CDR3 protein. A D gene is named only where the DNA matches it firmly. Size is omitted from some rows. Given values are once, few, many or a class for expanded clones.

once	TRBJ2-3	TRBV27	TRBD1	TGTGCCAGCACCCCCCTCCGACAGGGTCATACGCAGTATTTT	CASTPLRQGHTQYF
once	TRBJ1-2	TRBV2	NA	TGTGCCAGCAGTGTATCGGGGGAGGATGGCTACACCTTC	CASSVSGEDGYTF
NA	TRBJ1-5	TRBV27	NA	TGTGCCAGCAGTCTGTCCGGAGGAGGGCCCCAGCATTTT	CASSLSGGGPQHF
NA	TRBJ1-6	TRBV7-9	NA	TGTGCCAGCAGCTCGTCCCGGGACATCTTAAAGTATAATTCACCCCTCCACTTT	CASSSSRDILKYNSPLHF
NA	TRBJ2-3	TRBV15	TRBD1	TGTGCCACCAGCCGGCAAACGGGACAGCTCACAGATACGCAGTATTTT	CATSRQTGQLTDTQYF
NA	TRBJ2-5	TRBV5-8	TRBD1	TGTGCCAGCAGCCCCCGGACAGGGCGAGAGACCCAGTACTTC	CASSPRTGRETQYF
once	TRBJ1-5	TRBV5-1	NA	TGCGCCAGCAGCGACGGACAGAAAAATCAGCCCCAGCATTTT	CASSDGQKNQPQHF
NA	TRBJ2-7	TRBV11-1	NA	TGTGCCAGCAGCTTATCGTTTCCTACCGGCGAGCAGTACTTC	CASSLSFPTGEQYF
NA	TRBJ2-1	TRBV25-1	NA	TGTGCCAGTCTGGAAGCGAGCAATGAGCAGTTCTTC	CASLEASNEQFF
NA	TRBJ1-3	TRBV19	TRBD1	TGTGCCAGTAGTATCGGGACAGTCCACTCTGGAAACACCATATATTTT	CASSIGTVHSGNTIYF
NA	TRBJ1-2	TRBV6-5	NA	TGTGCCAGCAGTTACTCGAACTTTTATGGCTACACCTTC	CASSYSNFYGYTF
NA	TRBJ2-5	TRBV27	TRBD1	TGTGCCAGCAGTTCACAGGGGGCAGGGCAAGAGACCCAGTACTTC	CASSSQGAGQETQYF
NA	TRBJ2-1	TRBV4-3	TRBD2	TGCGCCAGCAGCCAAGATCGAGCGGGGGATTACAATGAGCAGTTCTTC	CASSQDRAGDYNEQFF
NA	TRBJ1-3	TRBV11-2	TRBD1	TGTGCCAGCAGACCAAACACAGGGGTGGGAAACACCATATATTTT	CASRPNTGVGNTIYF
NA	TRBJ2-7	TRBV5-1	NA	TGCGCCAGCAGCTTCACGGAGGGGCTAACCTACGAGCAGTACTTC	CASSFTEGLTYEQYF
NA	TRBJ2-7	TRBV19	TRBD1	TGTGCCAGTAGTACCGGGACAGGAGGTTTCTACGAGCAGTACTTC	CASSTGTGGFYEQYF
NA	TRBJ1-1	TRBV13	NA	TGTGCCAGCAGCCGTGATGGGGGGGGTCAGGGTGAGGACACTGAAGCTTTCTTT	CASSRDGGGQGEDTEAFF
NA	TRBJ1-4	TRBV4-3	NA	TGCGCCAGCAGCCAAGGTCTTCCGGGGTCAACAACTAATGAAAAACTGTTTTTT	CASSQGLPGSTTNEKLFF
NA	TRBJ1-3	TRBV21-1	NA	TGTGCCAGCAGTCCAGACAGGGGTGCTGGAAACACCATATATTTT	CASSPDRGAGNTIYF
NA	TRBJ1-2	TRBV23-1	NA	TGCGCCAGCAGTCAATCTCAGGGTCTCTCTGGCTACACCTTC	CASSQSQGLSGYTF
NA	TRBJ1-2	TRBV29-1	NA	TGCAGCGTTGTAACAGGCGCCCCTCTCTATGGCTACACCTTC	CSVVTGAPLYGYTF
NA	TRBJ1-4	TRBV12-3/TRBV12-4	NA	TGTGCCAGCAGTTGGGGCCTTGGGGAAAAACTGTTTTTT	CASSWGLGEKLFF
NA	TRBJ1-5	TRBV12-3/TRBV12-4	NA	TGTGCCAGCAGTTTTGGGCATTCAGGTACCCAGCATTTT	CASSFGHSGTQHF
NA	TRBJ1-2	TRBV4-1	TRBD1	TGCGCCAGCAGTCATAGGACCAGACAGGGCCTCCGAGGCAACTATGGCTACACCTTC	CASSHRTRQGLRGNYGYTF
NA	TRBJ1-1	TRBV6-5	NA	TGTGCCAGTTATACCGGGGGGGGCACTGAAGCTTTCTTT	CASYTGGGTEAFF
many	TRBJ1-5	TRBV2	NA	TGTGCCAGCAACAGGGAAGGAAATCAGCCCCAGCATTTT	CASNREGNQPQHF
NA	TRBJ2-2	TRBV5-1	TRBD2	TGCGCCAGCAGCTTGCGTGGCGGGGGGAACACCGGGGAGCTGTTTTTT	CASSLRGGGNTGELFF
NA	TRBJ2-7	TRBV30	NA	TGTGCCTGGAGTGTCACAGGCAAAGGGTCCTACGAGCAGTACTTC	CAWSVTGKGSYEQYF
NA	TRBJ2-5	TRBV3-1/TRBV3-2	NA	TGTGCCAGCAGCCAAGAAACACAAGAGACCCAGTACTTC	CASSQETQETQYF
NA	TRBJ1-1	TRBV5-8	NA	TGTGCCAGCAGCTTGGTTCTACTCGCTGAAGCTTTCTTT	CASSLVLLAEAFF
once	TRBJ1-5	TRBV5-5	NA	TGTGCCAGCAGCTTCCAGGGAAGTCAGCCCCAGCATTTT	CASSFQGSQPQHF
NA	TRBJ2-5	TRBV11-2	TRBD2	TGTGCCAGCAGCTATAGCGGGGGGGACCAAGAGACCCAGTACTTC	CASSYSGGDQETQYF
NA	TRBJ1-2	TRBV6-5	TRBD1	TGTGCCAGCAGCGGGGGACAGGGTGACGATGGCTACACCTTC	CASSGGQGDDGYTF
NA	TRBJ2-1	TRBV5-4	TRBD2	TGTGCCAGCAGCTCCTGGGCGGGGGATTGGAATGAGCAGTTCTTC	CASSSWAGDWNEQFF
few	TRBJ1-2	TRBV19	TRBD1	TGTGCCACCCCAGCGCGGGACAGGGTTGGCTACACCTTC	CATPARDRVGYTF
NA	TRBJ1-4	TRBV5-1	NA	TGCGCCAGCAGCTTGGCCGGCAGGGCGAGAGGAAATGAAAAACTGTTTTTT	CASSLAGRARGNEKLFF
NA	TRBJ1-3	TRBV5-6	NA	TGTGCCAGCAGCTCCGTTGGAAACACCATATATTTT	CASSSVGNTIYF
NA	TRBJ2-7	TRBV2	TRBD2	TGTGCCAGCAGTGACCTAAACGGGGGGGCCTACGAGCAGTACTTC	CASSDLNGGAYEQYF
NA	TRBJ1-6	TRBV7-2	NA	TGTGCCAGCAGCTTAGCGGGCAGGGATAATTCACCCCTCCACTTT	CASSLAGRDNSPLHF
NA	TRBJ1-2	TRBV5-6	NA	TGTGCCAGCATTATAGGGGGAAGCTATGGCTACACCTTC	CASIIGGSYGYTF
NA	TRBJ2-3	TRBV7-2	NA	TGTGCCAGCAGCTTATCGGGGGCAGATACGCAGTATTTT	CASSLSGADTQYF
NA	TRBJ1-3	TRBV5-1	NA	TGCGCCAGCAGCTCGGACAGAGGAAACACCATATATTTT	CASSSDRGNTIYF
NA	TRBJ1-5	TRBV4-1	NA	TGCGCCAGCAGCCAGATCAGCGATCAGCCCCAGCATTTT	CASSQISDQPQHF
NA	TRBJ1-1	TRBV6-5	NA	TGTGCCAGCGCTGGGGACATCGGTATATACACTGAAGCTTTCTTT	CASAGDIGIYTEAFF
NA	TRBJ1-5	TRBV7-2	TRBD1	TGTGCCAGCAGCTCCGGGACAGGGGGTTTGGCCCAGCATTTT	CASSSGTGGLAQHF
NA	TRBJ1-5	TRBV19	NA	TGTGCCAGTAAGGGCTATTTAGGGCAGGGGAAGGTTGGGGATCAGCCCCAGCATTTT	CASKGYLGQGKVGDQPQHF
NA	TRBJ2-1	TRBV11-2	NA	TGTGCCAGCAGCCCGGACAGTGTTGGGCAGTTCTTC	CASSPDSVGQFF
NA	TRBJ1-1	TRBV4-3	NA	TGCGCCAGCAGCCAAGATGTGCGGGGGAGGGGAGGAGGTTCAGAAGCTTTCTTT	CASSQDVRGRGGGSEAFF
NA	TRBJ2-5	TRBV2	TRBD1	TGTGCCATCTCCAGGGGGCGCGGAGAGACCCAGTACTTC	CAISRGRGETQYF